This TCR beta chain was identified in a study of OX40 agonist ivuxolimab in advanced cancers. Study-level points and caveats: On average, CD8+ T cells had more expanded clones than CD4+.

The CDR3 consists of 15 residues. Germline-derived CDR1 and CDR2 are SGHTA and FQGTGA. V lost 1 base to trimming and J lost 5 bases, with 12 bases between them. Method: immunoSEQ multiplex PCR; TCRdb's copy keeps in-frame clones and lacks some. This table holds more than 60,000 clones, about 89% found once. This clone came up once. No antigen is known for it. Sequenced here: CD4+ or CD8+ T cells sorted from blood, sampled in a trial of the OX40 agonist ivuxolimab. The clonotype comes from an adult with an advanced solid tumor such as melanoma, head and neck, liver or kidney cancer. The genes are TRBV7-3 and TRBJ2-1, with D possibly matching TRBD2 (6 bases). CDR3: CASSLSASEHNEQFF. CDR3 bases: TGTGCCAGCAGCTTAAGTGCTAGCGAACACAATGAGCAGTTCTTC.